The clone carrying this T cell receptor beta chain appeared a few times. Its antigen is not known. This entry belongs to a study of cytomegalovirus exposure and HLA in healthy donors. Overall study context: From HLA-typed donors, an early data release held some 80 million unique TCRs. Study outcomes and limitations: Earlier analysis found most TCR beta V segments productive about 87% or about 30% of the time. A later analysis, which compared TCR beta chains of equal frequency, found the HLA-associated ones more clonally expanded. Fewer N-insertions than the roughly 670-donor mean were reportedly shown by an Asian-associated ancestry cluster in a later analysis.

PCR used 60 Vbeta primers and 13 Jbeta primers. Method: immunoSEQ multiplex PCR; TCRdb's copy keeps in-frame clones and lacks some. The sample records around 150,000 clones, 70% to 75% being singletons. The CDR3 spans 11 residues. V was cut by 4 bases and J by 7 bases, with 7 bases left in between. Looked up from germline, CDR1 is SNHLY and CDR2 is FYNNEI. Sequencing was done on a sample of PBMCs. This chain joins TRBV2 and TRBJ1-1; D is undetermined. The sequence was obtained from a man aged 18 to 29 in good health and CMV-seropositive. The CDR3 DNA reads TGTGCCAGCAGTGTCTCAGGTGAAGCTTTCTTT. Amino acid sequence: CASSVSGEAFF.